Below, 26 T cell receptor beta chains from the same sample are listed, as sequenced in a study of blood T cell repertoires in COVID-19. The assay was immunoSEQ multiplex PCR, and TCRdb's table has in-frame clones only and misses some. Of more than 300,000 clones detected, about 90% appear once; the ten largest clones hold about 6%. Specimen: peripheral blood. These receptors all come from a woman aged 45-65 years with COVID-19, enrolled during active disease.

This clone has a single count. This chain connects TRBV18 to TRBJ1-3; 9 nucleotides match TRBD1. Losses at the gene ends were 5 bases for V and 4 bases for J; bases not matched to a gene: 6. The CDR3 covers 15 residues. CDR1 is KGHSH, CDR2 LQKENI, per germline. CDR3 amino acids: CASSEQGARGNTIYF. The CDR3 DNA sequence: TGTGCCAGCTCAGAACAGGGGGCAAGAGGAAACACCATATATTTT.

The chain employs TRBV18 and TRBJ1-2; perhaps TRBD1 as D (5 bases). Trimming pared 1 base from V and 2 bases from J, leaving 14 bases between. The CDR3 runs to 16 residues. Germline V CDR1 and CDR2: KGHSH, LQKENI. The CDR3 is CASSPQGKGRNYGYTF. For the CDR3, the DNA is TGTGCCAGCTCACCACAAGGGAAGGGGCGCAACTATGGCTACACCTTC.

V is TRBV5-1 and J is TRBJ1-3, with D perhaps matching TRBD1 (6 bases). V shed 0 bases and J shed 0 bases, with 10 bases lying between them. CDR1 SGHRS and CDR2 YFSETQ come from the germline V gene. The CDR3 consists of 16 residues. The CDR3 nucleotides are TGCGCCAGCAGCTTGGAGGGACATCTCTCTGGAAACACCATATATTTT. The encoded protein is CASSLEGHLSGNTIYF.

This sequence joins TRBV7-9 and TRBJ2-7, with D maybe TRBD2 (6 bases). Germline CDR1 and CDR2: SEHNR and FQNEAQ (reference sequence). The CDR3 sequence is 16 residues long. V lost 4 bases to trimming and J lost 2 bases, with 18 bases between them. The CDR3 sequence: CASSSWSAGHAYEQYF. DNA for the CDR3: TGTGCCAGCAGCTCCTGGTCAGCGGGCCATGCCTACGAGCAGTACTTC.

The V gene is TRBV5-1, the J gene TRBJ2-3; D is perhaps TRBD2 (5 bases). The V and J ends lost 1 base and 2 bases respectively, with 8 bases between them. CDR1 and CDR2 (germline): SGHRS, YFSETQ. This CDR3 has 14 amino acids. The CDR3: CASSLWTPTDTQYF. Here the CDR3 DNA reads TGCGCCAGCAGCTTGTGGACTCCCACAGATACGCAGTATTTT.

This sequence joins TRBV29-1 and TRBJ1-2; 10 bases fit TRBD1. V lost 7 bases to trimming and J lost 3 bases; unmatched junction nucleotides: 11. In germline, CDR1 is SQVTM, CDR2 ANQGSEA. This CDR3 is built from 15 residues. CDR3 region: CSAKEATGGDYGYTF. The CDR3 nucleotides read TGCAGCGCCAAAGAAGCGACAGGGGGCGACTATGGCTACACCTTC.

In DNA form, the CDR3 reads TGTGCCAGCAGTCGGGCGGGAGATATTCCCTACGAGCAGTACTTC. It encodes CASSRAGDIPYEQYF. V and J are TRBV13 and TRBJ2-7; 7 nucleotides match TRBD2. V shed 6 bases and J 2 bases; nucleotides not matched to a gene: 10. The CDR3 loop spans 15 amino acids. Germline loops: CDR1 PRHDT, CDR2 FYEKMQ (reference sequence).

V and J are TRBV19 and TRBJ1-1, with D maybe TRBD1 (6 bases). Between the trimmed V and J ends, which lost 5 bases and 1 base, there was a span of 11 bases. Looked up from germline, CDR1 is LNHDA and CDR2 is SQIVND (reference sequence). This CDR3 spans 14 amino acids. DNA for the CDR3: TGTGCCAGTAGTGTACAGGGACAGAACACTGAAGCTTTCTTT. This translates into CASSVQGQNTEAFF.

Remarks on this clone: Other nucleotide sequences in the sample specify the same CDR3. CDR3 sequence (DNA): TGTGCCAGCAGTTACAGGGACAGGGGACACTATGGCTACACCTTC. It encodes CASSYRDRGHYGYTF. The chain combines TRBV6-5 with TRBJ1-2; TRBD1 aligns across 10 bases. The V gene's germline CDR1 is MNHEY and CDR2 SVGAGI. With 2 bases clipped from V and 3 bases from J, the junction kept 3 bases outside the gene matches. The CDR3 runs 15 residues.

This clone was recorded once. The chain links TRBV5-1 to TRBJ2-7; D might be TRBD1 (6 bases). Germline CDR1 is SGHRS and CDR2 is YFSETQ. CDR3 length: 16 amino acids. Trimming pared 3 bases from V and 2 bases from J, leaving 18 bases between. CDR3 sequence reads: CASSSIMGQPTYEQYF. CDR3 sequence (DNA): TGCGCCAGCAGCTCTATAATGGGACAACCAACCTACGAGCAGTACTTC.

V and J are TRBV7-6 and TRBJ2-6, with D perhaps matching TRBD1 (6 bases). This CDR3 has 16 residues. Germline assignment: CDR1 SGHVS and CDR2 FNYEAQ. The germline V and J ends were trimmed by 5 bases and 0 bases, with 11 bases remaining between them. The CDR3 DNA reads TGTGCCAGCAGCGCCGACAGGTCCTCTGGGGCCAACGTCCTGACTTTC. The encoded protein is CASSADRSSGANVLTF.

This chain connects TRBV27 to TRBJ1-5; 9 positions match TRBD1. The CDR3 runs to 14 residues. Germline assignment: CDR1 MNHEY and CDR2 SMNVEV (reference sequence). The V segment lost 2 bases and the J segment 6 bases; nucleotides outside the gene matches: 2. For the CDR3, the DNA is TGTGCCAGCAGTTTAGGGACAGGGAGTCAGCCCCAGCATTTT. Its translation is CASSLGTGSQPQHF.

J is TRBJ2-3 and V is TRBV27; TRBD2 matches at 8 bases. The CDR3 spans 15 residues. With 3 bases clipped from V and 5 bases from J, the junction kept 7 bases outside the gene matches. Germline lookup yields CDR1 MNHEY and CDR2 SMNVEV (reference sequence). The DNA for the CDR3 is TGTGCCAGCAGTTTTTGGCGGGAGGTCGTAGATACGCAGTATTTT. Translated: CASSFWREVVDTQYF.

The chain carries TRBV18 and TRBJ1-3; no clear D. The CDR3 consists of 14 residues. V was trimmed by 3 bases and J by 6 bases, leaving 12 bases between them. CDR1 is KGHSH and CDR2 is LQKENI in the germline V gene. The CDR3 loop reads CASSPLKAENTIYF. CDR3 in DNA: TGTGCCAGCTCACCCTTAAAGGCGGAAAACACCATATATTTT.

The chain combines TRBV10-1 with TRBJ1-4; D is undetermined. Germline values: CDR1 WNHNN, CDR2 SYGVQD (reference sequence). The CDR3 has 13 residues. Between the trimmed V and J ends, which lost 6 bases and 5 bases, there was a span of 10 bases. CDR3: CASSGSENEKLFF. CDR3 DNA sequence: TGCGCCAGCAGCGGGAGTGAGAATGAAAAACTGTTTTTT.

The CDR3 DNA sequence: TGTGCCAGCTCAGCTCGGACAGGGCAAGAGACCCAGTACTTC. Translating gives CASSARTGQETQYF. The J gene is TRBJ2-5, the V gene TRBV18, with 8 bases matching TRBD1. The V and J ends lost 5 bases and 2 bases, in that order; junction bases with no gene match: 4. CDR3 length: 14 residues. The germline CDR1 and CDR2 sequences are KGHSH and LQKENI.

V usage is TRBV19 and J usage is TRBJ2-6; TRBD1 matches 9 bases. CDR1 and CDR2 from the germline V gene are LNHDA and SQIVND (reference sequence). CDR3 length equals 16 residues. J was trimmed by 0 bases and V by 5 bases; bases with no gene match: 2. CDR3 amino acids: CASSSGQGSGANVLTF. The CDR3 DNA is TGTGCCAGTAGTTCGGGACAGGGCTCTGGGGCCAACGTCCTGACTTTC.

The chain joins TRBV2 to TRBJ2-1; D possibly corresponds to TRBD2 (6 bases). The CDR3 has 14 residues. V was pared by 7 bases and J by 15 bases, with 25 bases between. Germline CDR1 SNHLY, CDR2 FYNNEI. The CDR3 coding sequence is TGTGCCAGCACCAATGGGGCGGGACCAGAGGATGGGTTCTTC. It specifies CASTNGAGPEDGFF.

The J gene is TRBJ2-4, the V gene TRBV4-1; TRBD1 is a possible D gene (5 bases). Germline CDR1 MGHRA, CDR2 YSYEKL. V lost 5 bases and J lost 8, with 25 bases in between. This CDR3 region has 17 residues. CDR3 loop: CASSMPGLSPRADIQYF. CDR3 DNA: TGCGCCAGCAGCATGCCAGGGTTATCACCCCGGGCGGACATTCAGTACTTC.

In nucleotides, the CDR3 is TGTGCCAGCAGTTACGAAAGTGCGCCCCGGACAGCGGACTACGAGCAGTACTTC. This codes for CASSYESAPRTADYEQYF. The chain employs TRBV6-2 or TRBV6-3 and TRBJ2-7; D might be TRBD1 (6 bases). V was trimmed by 2 bases and J by 3 bases, leaving 23 bases between them. The CDR3 is 18 amino acids. CDR1 and CDR2 from the germline V gene are MNHEY and SVGEGT.

The rearrangement links TRBV3-1 (or the pseudogene TRBV3-2) to TRBJ2-5; D may be TRBD2 (6 bases). Germline V gives CDR1 LGHDT, CDR2 YNNKEL (reference sequence). The ends were cut back, 1 base at V and 1 base at J, with 7 bases in the middle. There are 14 residues in the CDR3. CDR3 loop: CASSQAGAQETQYF. Here the CDR3 DNA reads TGTGCCAGCAGCCAAGCGGGAGCCCAAGAGACCCAGTACTTC.

The V and J genes are TRBV7-2 and TRBJ1-2; 10 nucleotides align to TRBD1. Germline CDR1 and CDR2: SGHTA and FQGNSA. This CDR3 contains 16 residues. Trimming removed 5 bases from V and 4 bases from J; junction bases left unmatched: 10. CDR3 in DNA: TGTGCCAGCAGCCACCTGGGACAGGGGATTGGCTATGGCTACACCTTC. Translated, it gives CASSHLGQGIGYGYTF.

This clone was picked up one time. This rearrangement joins TRBV7-8 to TRBJ2-3; a possible D gene is TRBD1 (5 bases). Germline lookup yields CDR1 SGHVS and CDR2 FQNEAQ. This CDR3 has 15 residues. Trimming removed 1 base from V and 6 bases from J, with 14 bases in between. CDR3 loop: CASSLVPVGADTQYF. CDR3 DNA sequence: TGTGCCAGCAGCTTAGTGCCTGTTGGGGCTGATACGCAGTATTTT. The full variable domain, completed using reference TRBV7-8 and TRBJ2-3, is GAGVSQSPRYKVAKRGQDVALRCDPISGHVSLFWYQQALGQGPEFLTYFQNEAQLDKSGLPSDRFFAERPEGSVSTLKIQRTQQEDSAVYLCASSLVPVGADTQYFGPGTRLTVL.

This chain links TRBV5-8 with TRBJ1-5; 7 nucleotides align to TRBD1. Germline V gene data show CDR1 as SGHTS and CDR2 as YDEGEE. V lost 0 bases and J lost 3; bases outside the gene matches: 3. The CDR3 has 15 amino acids. CDR3 residues: CASSLDRGYNQPQHF. CDR3 nucleotides: TGTGCCAGCAGCTTGGACAGGGGTTACAATCAGCCCCAGCATTTT.

The rearrangement links TRBV30 to TRBJ2-7; 16 positions match TRBD2. From germline, CDR1 is GTSNPN and CDR2 SVGIG (reference sequence). With V trimmed by 4 bases and J by 3 bases, 6 bases remained unmatched. The CDR3 is 16 amino acids. The DNA of the CDR3 is TGTGCCTGGAATCCGGGACTAGCGGGAGGGGGCTACGAGCAGTACTTC. Amino acid sequence: CAWNPGLAGGGYEQYF.

This chain links TRBV5-4 with TRBJ2-5, with 10 bases identical to TRBD1. Germline CDR1 reads SGHNT; CDR2 reads YYREEE (reference sequence). The CDR3 sequence is 15 residues long. With V trimmed by 4 bases and J by 1 base, 4 bases remained unmatched. The CDR3 spells CASSVDRGLQETQYF. The CDR3 bases are TGTGCCAGCAGCGTCGACAGGGGGCTCCAAGAGACCCAGTACTTC. The variable domain in full, completed from reference TRBV5-4 and TRBJ2-5, reads ETGVTQSPTHLIKTRGQQVTLRCSSQSGHNTVSWYQQALGQGPQFIFQYYREEENGRGNFPPRFSGLQFPNYSSELNVNALELDDSALYLCASSVDRGLQETQYFGPGTRLLVL.